The present entry profiles one T cell receptor beta chain with its context. Antigen: not known. Treatment noted: roughly 20 received Ad26.COV2.S at low or high dose, single or two shots; several received placebo; per-sample allocation not given. Vaccine and placebo recipients were sampled on day 63 after the first injection. The source of the sample is a study of Ad26.COV2.S vaccination and SARS-CoV-2 variants. Study overall: The trial was COV1001 and the donor's arm was Ad26.COV2.S.

Method: immunoSEQ multiplex PCR; TCRdb's copy keeps in-frame clones and lacks some. The table records 300,000 to 450,000 clones, approximately 84% of them present only once. General study points: Reported findings describe substantial breadth in spike-specific CD8+ and CD4+ T cell responses following vaccination.

This CDR3 has 14 residues. V was trimmed by 7 bases and J by 0 bases, leaving 13 bases between them. The germline V gene encodes CDR1 SQVTM and CDR2 ANQGSEA. The chain employs TRBV29-1 and TRBJ2-1, with unresolved D. This receptor was obtained from a person aged 18 to 59 who received the Ad26.COV2.S COVID-19 vaccine or a placebo. Sample: peripheral blood, taken in a trial of Ad26.COV2.S vaccine versus placebo. CDR3: CSAKTRSSYNEQFF. The DNA for the CDR3 is TGCAGCGCCAAGACAAGAAGCTCCTACAATGAGCAGTTCTTC.